This T cell receptor beta chain was documented in a study of T cells in Graves' hyperthyroidism and ophthalmopathy. A few counts support this clonotype. What it binds is not known. General study points: Clonotypes that were expanded in thyroid above 0.001 mostly appeared in blood too.

The CDR3 covers 14 residues. Germline V CDR1 and CDR2: SEHNR, FQNEAQ (reference sequence). V was pared by 2 bases and J by 8 bases, with 12 bases between. TCR beta CDR3 regions were amplified from RNA. The HTBI primer set drove a first-round RT-PCR of the TCR CDR3. TCRdb re-analysed the multiplex PCR reads in MiXCR, keeping a single row per CDR3 protein. This table holds 600,000 to 900,000 distinct CDR3 sequences, about a sixth found once. Exclusion followed for patients with uncontrolled infection, other autoimmune disease, pregnancy or lactation. Diagnoses were established using clinical symptoms, serum thyroxine and TRAb, thyroid ultrasound and orbital computed tomography. The PBMCs were sourced from fresh peripheral blood (10 ml).

The chain uses TRBV7-9 and TRBJ2-2; D may be TRBD1 or TRBD2 (5 bases each). The TCR sequence derives from a man between 18 and 35 years old with Graves' hyperthyroidism. The source material was blood. CDR3 coding DNA: TGTGCCAGCAGCTTAACAGGACTGTCGGGGGAGCTGTTTTTT. Its translation: CASSLTGLSGELFF.